This is a list of T cell receptor beta chains from one sample in a study of cytomegalovirus exposure and HLA in healthy donors. Here immunoSEQ multiplex PCR was the method, and the copy in TCRdb shows in-frame clones only, minus some. This sample carries around 190,000 clones, around a tenth of them seen once, and the ten largest clones take over 1%. The specimen sequenced was PBMCs. The receptors here all came from a woman aged 30 to 39 in good health and CMV-seropositive. CDR3s include the opening cysteine and the closing phenylalanine or tryptophan. Clone size, where shown, is once, few, many, or a class for clones that have expanded.

clone size: -; V gene: TRBV2; CDR3 protein: CASSEGASGIYEQFF
clone size: few; V gene: TRBV7-2; CDR3 protein: CASSLWTSGFTNEQFF
clone size: few; V gene: TRBV7-2; CDR3 protein: CASSLGLAGKNIQYF
clone size: few; V gene: TRBV5-4; CDR3 protein: CASSLDRGSFYEQYF
clone size: -; V gene: TRBV5-4; CDR3 protein: CASSFSRADTEAFF
clone size: -; V gene: TRBV6-5; CDR3 protein: CASSYSGGAEAFF
clone size: -; V gene: TRBV4-1; CDR3 protein: CASSHQGTSLTLYEQYF
clone size: -; V gene: TRBV2; CDR3 protein: CASSGSRDSPLHF
clone size: -; V gene: TRBV7-9; CDR3 protein: CASSFPNPSEGETQYF
clone size: -; V gene: TRBV6-1; CDR3 protein: CASSYGGAPAFF
clone size: few; V gene: TRBV19; CDR3 protein: CASSMSPGYTYNAQFF
clone size: -; V gene: TRBV5-1; CDR3 protein: CASSGQGQGYTGELFF
clone size: few; V gene: TRBV5-1; CDR3 protein: CASSPPDRAGTGELFF
clone size: few; V gene: TRBV9; CDR3 protein: CASSVESRTSGPTYTDTQYF
clone size: -; V gene: TRBV7-9; CDR3 protein: CASSLSNSWNTEAFF
clone size: few; V gene: TRBV7-8; CDR3 protein: CASSLNGGVAFF
clone size: -; V gene: TRBV9; CDR3 protein: CASSIDRSLATDTQYF
clone size: -; V gene: TRBV9; CDR3 protein: CASSSNWGTSGTGELFF
clone size: few; V gene: TRBV6-5; CDR3 protein: CASSTGTGYNEQFF
clone size: few; V gene: TRBV15; CDR3 protein: CATSTGTNEKLFF
clone size: few; V gene: TRBV14; CDR3 protein: CASSQPEGRTLHQYF
clone size: -; V gene: TRBV7-8; CDR3 protein: CASSLGRGTGNIQYF
clone size: few; V gene: TRBV7-2; CDR3 protein: CASALAALSYNEQFF
clone size: few; V gene: TRBV6-5; CDR3 protein: CASSRADRTMETQYF
clone size: -; V gene: TRBV19; CDR3 protein: CASSWQGTSNQPQHF
clone size: -; V gene: TRBV9; CDR3 protein: CASSVRGEKLFF
clone size: many; V gene: TRBV2; CDR3 protein: CASVGLARYNEQFF
clone size: -; V gene: TRBV14; CDR3 protein: CASSPGHYQETQYF
clone size: -; V gene: TRBV15; CDR3 protein: CATSRVTGTGELFF
clone size: few; V gene: TRBV5-6; CDR3 protein: CASSSTATNEKLFF
clone size: few; V gene: TRBV5-6; CDR3 protein: CASNSDGTYYGYTF
clone size: -; V gene: TRBV7-9; CDR3 protein: CASSHGGGPGEQYF
clone size: few; V gene: TRBV2; CDR3 protein: CASTRGQGLEQYF
clone size: few; V gene: TRBV7-9; CDR3 protein: CASSLTGVNEQFF
clone size: few; V gene: TRBV2; CDR3 protein: CASRGQGAEETQYF
clone size: -; V gene: TRBV21-1; CDR3 protein: CASSKERGASSYEQYF
clone size: -; V gene: TRBV5-1; CDR3 protein: CASSLDSTYEQYF
clone size: -; V gene: TRBV7-6; CDR3 protein: CASSLGLADVNEQFF
clone size: -; V gene: TRBV27; CDR3 protein: CASRSGHLNTEAFF
clone size: few; V gene: TRBV29-1; CDR3 protein: CSVGPPVKETQYF
clone size: -; V gene: TRBV4-1; CDR3 protein: CASSHATGGGYGYTF
clone size: few; V gene: TRBV2; CDR3 protein: CASILGGSNEKLFF
clone size: -; V gene: TRBV7-2; CDR3 protein: CASSSGVGYSYGYTF
clone size: -; V gene: TRBV2; CDR3 protein: CASRSGQDFYGYTF
clone size: few; V gene: TRBV7-3; CDR3 protein: CASSLNPGLEGYNEQFF
clone size: -; V gene: TRBV9; CDR3 protein: CASSAFSSGTDTQYF